This T cell receptor (beta chain) emerged from a study of T cell changes during pregnancy in multiple sclerosis. The repertoire was sequenced with immunoSEQ multiplex PCR; TCRdb's copy has only in-frame clones and lacks some. The table includes about 70,000 clones, about nine tenths detected once. The TCR was taken from a female donor with multiple sclerosis, enrolled in a pregnancy study. This material consisted of peripheral blood, taken in the first trimester of pregnancy.

Here the CDR3 DNA reads TGTGCCAGCAGTACGGGACAGGGGCGTAGTGGCTACACCTTC. This codes for CASSTGQGRSGYTF. The V gene is TRBV28, the J gene TRBJ1-2; 10 nucleotides match TRBD1. With V trimmed by 5 bases and J by 7 bases, 7 bases remained unmatched. Germline V gives CDR1 MDHEN, CDR2 SYDVKM. This CDR3 is 14 amino acids long.